This TCR beta chain was recorded in a study of blood T cell repertoires in COVID-19. Turning to the study itself: Researchers got acute and convalescent COVID-19 samples from the United States, Italy and Spain. The cDNA or gDNA used as material had been derived from T cells, B-cell-depleted T cells, or PBMCs.

V dropped 7 bases and J dropped 13 bases, with 14 bases sitting between them. This CDR3 is 11 amino acids long. How the authors handled the data: Counts of nucleated cells, estimated from reference gene primer amplification, were obtained. Generated by immunoSEQ multiplex PCR, the TCRdb table keeps only in-frame clones and is missing some. Clone size and V and J calls were adopted from that table, with D and trimming inferred from the DNA. The table shows around 270,000 clones, with 85% to 90% occurring only once. Enrollment of patients from Seattle took place during active infection, with longitudinal follow-up.

This TCR was recovered from a woman aged 60-75 years with COVID-19, enrolled during active disease. Material: peripheral blood. The chain is built from TRBV12-3 or TRBV12-4 and TRBJ2-1, with D possibly TRBD2 on 6 matching bases. The CDR3 loop reads CASMEAGPQFF. Written as DNA, the CDR3 is TGTGCCAGCATGGAAGCGGGCCCTCAGTTCTTC.